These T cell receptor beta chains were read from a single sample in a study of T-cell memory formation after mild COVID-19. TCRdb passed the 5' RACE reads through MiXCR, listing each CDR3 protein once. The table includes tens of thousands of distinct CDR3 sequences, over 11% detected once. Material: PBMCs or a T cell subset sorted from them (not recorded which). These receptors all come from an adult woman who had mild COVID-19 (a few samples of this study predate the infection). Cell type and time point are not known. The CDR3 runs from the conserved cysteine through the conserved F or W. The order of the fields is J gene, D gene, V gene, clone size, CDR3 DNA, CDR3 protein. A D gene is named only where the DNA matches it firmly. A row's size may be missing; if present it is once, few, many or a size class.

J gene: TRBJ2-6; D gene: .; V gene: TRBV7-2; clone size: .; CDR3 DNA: TGTGCCAGCAGCTTAGGCGGCTTAGGGGCCAACGTCCTGACTTTC; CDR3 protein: CASSLGGLGANVLTF
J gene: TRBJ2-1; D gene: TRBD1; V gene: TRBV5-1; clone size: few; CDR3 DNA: TGCGCCAGCAGCTTGCACGGGACAGGACGGGATGAGCAGTTCTTC; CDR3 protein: CASSLHGTGRDEQFF
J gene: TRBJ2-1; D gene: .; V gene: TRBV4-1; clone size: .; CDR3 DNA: TGCGCCAGCAGCCAAGACCCGGACACTAGCTCCTACAATGAGCAGTTCTTC; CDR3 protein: CASSQDPDTSSYNEQFF
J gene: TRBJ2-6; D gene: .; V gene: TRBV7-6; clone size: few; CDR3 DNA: TGTGCCAGCAGCTTAGTTCCCGGGGTCCCTCTTTCTGGGGCCAACGTCCTGACTTTC; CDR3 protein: CASSLVPGVPLSGANVLTF
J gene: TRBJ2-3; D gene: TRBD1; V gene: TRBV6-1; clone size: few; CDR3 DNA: TGTGCCAGAATGCCAGACAGGGTTTTGACAGATACGCAGTATTTT; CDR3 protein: CARMPDRVLTDTQYF
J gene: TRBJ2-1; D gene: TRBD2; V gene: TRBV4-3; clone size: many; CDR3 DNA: TGCGCCAGCAGCCAAGACTGGGGTAATGGGCGACTAGCGGGAGTCTGGTCCTACAATGAGCAGTTCTTC; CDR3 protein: CASSQDWGNGRLAGVWSYNEQFF
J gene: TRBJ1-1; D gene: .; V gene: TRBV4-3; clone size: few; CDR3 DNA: TGCGCCAGCAGCCAAGAACGGGTCGCTGAAGCTTTCTTT; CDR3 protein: CASSQERVAEAFF
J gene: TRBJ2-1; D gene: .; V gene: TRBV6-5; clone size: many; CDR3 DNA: TGTGCCAGCAGTTACTCGCAGAGCTCCTACAATGAGCAGTTCTTC; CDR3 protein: CASSYSQSSYNEQFF
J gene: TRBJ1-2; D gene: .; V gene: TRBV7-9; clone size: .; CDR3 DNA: TGTGCCAGCAGCTTTGGCCAGCCTGGGATCTATGGCTACACCTTC; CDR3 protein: CASSFGQPGIYGYTF
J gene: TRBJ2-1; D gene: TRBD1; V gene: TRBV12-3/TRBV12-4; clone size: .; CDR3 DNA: TGTGCCAGCAGCCAAGGACAGGGAATATCCTACAATGAGCAGTTCTTC; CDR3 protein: CASSQGQGISYNEQFF
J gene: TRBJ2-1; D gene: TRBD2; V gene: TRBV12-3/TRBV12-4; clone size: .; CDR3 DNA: TGTGCCAGCAGTATCCGTGGGGGGGGCAATGAGCAGTTCTTC; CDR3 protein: CASSIRGGGNEQFF
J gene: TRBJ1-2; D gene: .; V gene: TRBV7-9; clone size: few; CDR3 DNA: TGTGCCAGCAGCTTAATGTTGAGGGATGGCTACACCTTC; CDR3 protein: CASSLMLRDGYTF
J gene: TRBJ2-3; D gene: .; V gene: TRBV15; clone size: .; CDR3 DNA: TGTGCCACCAGCGCGCGTAGGGGGGGAGATACGCAGTATTTT; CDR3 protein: CATSARRGGDTQYF
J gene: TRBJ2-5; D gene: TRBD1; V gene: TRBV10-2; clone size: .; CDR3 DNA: TGCGCCAGCAGTGATCCACGGACAGGGGCCGTAGGAGAGACCCAGTACTTC; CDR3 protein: CASSDPRTGAVGETQYF
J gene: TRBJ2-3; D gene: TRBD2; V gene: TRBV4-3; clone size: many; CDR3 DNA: TGCGCCAGCAGCCACGACTCCCAAAGCGGGAAATATACGCAGTATTTT; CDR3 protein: CASSHDSQSGKYTQYF
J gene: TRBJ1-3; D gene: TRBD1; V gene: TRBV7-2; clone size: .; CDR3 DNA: TGTGCCAGCAGCTCCCCGGGACAGGGCTCTGGAAACACCATATATTTT; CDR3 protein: CASSSPGQGSGNTIYF
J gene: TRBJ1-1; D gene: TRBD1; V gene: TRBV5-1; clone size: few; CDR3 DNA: TGCGCCAGCAGCTGGGGGACAGGCTACACTGAAGCTTTCTTT; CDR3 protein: CASSWGTGYTEAFF
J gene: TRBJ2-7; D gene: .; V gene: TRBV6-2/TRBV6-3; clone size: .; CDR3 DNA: TGTGCCAGCGAGCAACAGGGCCGTGGCTACGAGCAGTACTTC; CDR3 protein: CASEQQGRGYEQYF
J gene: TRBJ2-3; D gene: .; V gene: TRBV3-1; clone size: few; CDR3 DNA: TGTGCCAGCAGCCAAGATGTCAGCGACGGCACAGATACGCAGTATTTT; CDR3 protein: CASSQDVSDGTDTQYF
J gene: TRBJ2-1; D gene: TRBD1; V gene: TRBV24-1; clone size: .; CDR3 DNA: TGTGCCACCAGTGATGACTCCGGGACAGATTACAATGAGCAGTTCTTC; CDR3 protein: CATSDDSGTDYNEQFF